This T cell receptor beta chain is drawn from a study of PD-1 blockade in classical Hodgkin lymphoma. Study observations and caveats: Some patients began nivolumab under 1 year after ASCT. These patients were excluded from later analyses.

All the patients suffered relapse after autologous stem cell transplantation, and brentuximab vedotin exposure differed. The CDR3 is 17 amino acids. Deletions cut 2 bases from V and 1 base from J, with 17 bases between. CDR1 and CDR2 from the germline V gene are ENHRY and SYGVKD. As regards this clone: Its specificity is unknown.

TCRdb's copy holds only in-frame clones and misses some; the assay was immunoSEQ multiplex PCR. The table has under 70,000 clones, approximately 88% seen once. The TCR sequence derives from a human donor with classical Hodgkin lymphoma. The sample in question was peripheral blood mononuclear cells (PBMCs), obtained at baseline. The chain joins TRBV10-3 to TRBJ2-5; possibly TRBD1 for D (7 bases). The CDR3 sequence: CAISEGRTGRGQETQYF. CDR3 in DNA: TGTGCCATCAGTGAGGGGAGGACAGGTAGAGGCCAAGAGACCCAGTACTTC.